This is a list of T cell receptor beta chains from one sample in a study of CD8 T cells in Susac syndrome. TCRdb itself ran the immunoSEQ multiplex PCR reads through MiXCR, one entry per CDR3 protein. The data show 200,000 to 300,000 distinct CDR3 sequences, with about 93% seen just once and 0.07% to 0.09% held by the top ten. Sequencing was performed on CD4+ T cells from PBMCs. The receptors stem from a human donor with multiple sclerosis. The CDR3 runs from the conserved cysteine through the conserved F or W. D genes are given only for firm matches. Rows may omit the clone size; those that give it use once, few, many or a size class.

abundance	v_gene	d_gene	j_gene	CDR3nt	CDR3aa
-	TRBV19	TRBD1	TRBJ1-1	TGTGCCAGTAGTCATGGGACAGGGGGTAGCACTGAAGCTTTCTTT	CASSHGTGGSTEAFF
-	TRBV5-6	TRBD2	TRBJ2-1	TGTGCCAGCAGTTACCCGACTAGCGGGAGGGCAAGGTCGAGCAATGAGCAGTTCTTC	CASSYPTSGRARSSNEQFF
-	TRBV12-3/TRBV12-4	-	TRBJ1-1	TGTGCCAGCAGTACCACGACACCGAACACTGAAGCTTTCTTT	CASSTTTPNTEAFF
-	TRBV9	-	TRBJ1-5	TGTGCCAGCAGCGTAGATCCAGGGGATCAGCCCCAGCATTTT	CASSVDPGDQPQHF
-	TRBV7-2	-	TRBJ1-2	TGTGCCAGCAGCTTTCCCAGGAGCCAGGCTGGCTACACCTTC	CASSFPRSQAGYTF
-	TRBV18	TRBD1	TRBJ1-1	TGTGCCAGCTCACCGAGACAGGGGAGGGGAGCTTTCTTT	CASSPRQGRGAFF
-	TRBV9	-	TRBJ2-2	TGTGCCAGCAGCGTAGGCCAGGGAAGCACCGGGGAGCTGTTTTTT	CASSVGQGSTGELFF
-	TRBV19	-	TRBJ1-3	TGTGCCAGTAGTCAAGGTGGGGACGTCTCTGGAAACACCATATATTTT	CASSQGGDVSGNTIYF
-	TRBV29-1	-	TRBJ1-2	TGCAGCGTTCGGGTAGGGATGGACTATGGCTACACCTTC	CSVRVGMDYGYTF
-	TRBV10-3	TRBD1	TRBJ1-6	TGTGCCATCAGTGACACTACCGGGACAGCAGATCCACCCCTCCACTTT	CAISDTTGTADPPLHF
-	TRBV3-1	-	TRBJ2-5	TGTGCCAGCAGTGATAGAAGCAAAGAGACCCAGTACTTC	CASSDRSKETQYF
-	TRBV12-3/TRBV12-4	-	TRBJ2-4	TGTGCCTCCTCAACGGGGGCTAACATTCAGTACTTC	CASSTGANIQYF
-	TRBV7-9	-	TRBJ1-1	TGTGCCAGCAGCTTCACAGCGCAGACTGAAGCTTTCTTT	CASSFTAQTEAFF
-	TRBV28	-	TRBJ1-5	TGTGCCAGCAGTTCGGGGAGACAAGAGCATCAGCCCCAGCATTTT	CASSSGRQEHQPQHF
-	TRBV30	-	TRBJ1-3	TGTGCCTGGAATCCAGTCGTCGCGGGAAACACCATATATTTT	CAWNPVVAGNTIYF
-	TRBV3-1	-	TRBJ1-2	TGTGCCAGCAGCGTCGATGGGAGCTATGGCTACACCTTC	CASSVDGSYGYTF
-	TRBV15	-	TRBJ1-1	TGTGCCACCAGCAGAGACGGGGACCTCCCCCAATCGACTGAAGCTTTCTTT	CATSRDGDLPQSTEAFF
once	TRBV12-3/TRBV12-4	TRBD2	TRBJ2-1	TGTGCCAGCAGTTTAAACAGCGTGAGCGGGAGGGGGGATGAGCAGTTCTTC	CASSLNSVSGRGDEQFF
-	TRBV3-1	TRBD2	TRBJ2-2	TGTGCCAGCAGTACACCTAGCGGGGCGAACACCGGGGAGCTGTTTTTT	CASSTPSGANTGELFF
-	TRBV9	-	TRBJ2-2	TGTGCCAGCAGCGACAGGGCAGACACCGGGGAGCTGTTTTTT	CASSDRADTGELFF
-	TRBV28	-	TRBJ2-7	TGTGCCAGCAGTCTTACCCACGGGTTGAGTGAGCAGTACTTC	CASSLTHGLSEQYF
-	TRBV6-1	-	TRBJ2-4	TGTGCCACCAACGACATTTCTCTAGCCAAAAACATTCAGTACTTC	CATNDISLAKNIQYF
-	TRBV3-1	TRBD1	TRBJ1-1	TGTGCCAGCAGCCAAGCGACAGGGTTCACTGAAGCTTTCTTT	CASSQATGFTEAFF
-	TRBV3-1	-	TRBJ2-5	TGTGCCAGCAGCCAAGATCCTATGGGGGAGACCCAGTACTTC	CASSQDPMGETQYF
-	TRBV4-2	TRBD2	TRBJ2-5	TGTGCCAGCAGCCAAGATGGGCTAGCGGGGGGGCAAGAGACCCAGTACTTC	CASSQDGLAGGQETQYF
-	TRBV4-1	TRBD1	TRBJ2-3	TGCGCCAGCAGAGGAACAGGGGGCTTAACAGATACGCAGTATTTT	CASRGTGGLTDTQYF
-	TRBV20-1	-	TRBJ1-5	TGCAGTGCTGCCGGGGCGGGGGGCGCGGGTCTGGGTCCTAATCAGCCCCAGCATTTT	CSAAGAGGAGLGPNQPQHF
-	TRBV4-1	-	TRBJ1-2	TGCGCCAGCAGCACAAGACAGTTCCTTGGCTACACCTTC	CASSTRQFLGYTF
-	TRBV18	-	TRBJ2-5	TGTGCCAGCTCACCCATCACCCATCCGGAGACCCAGTACTTC	CASSPITHPETQYF
-	TRBV28	TRBD2	TRBJ2-2	TGTGCCAGCAGTTTGGCCCTAGCGGGAGGGCCAGCGGGGGAGCTGTTTTTT	CASSLALAGGPAGELFF
-	TRBV7-3	-	TRBJ2-4	TGTGCCAGCAGCTTTATGATGTTCTCAGCCAAAAACATTCAGTACTTC	CASSFMMFSAKNIQYF
once	TRBV27	-	TRBJ1-3	TGTGCCAGCAGTCGCGGCGGGGGGAACACCATATATTTT	CASSRGGGNTIYF
-	TRBV7-2	-	TRBJ2-2	TGTGCCAGCAGCCGTCGGCTGCGCGGCAGCGGGGAGCTGTTTTTT	CASSRRLRGSGELFF
-	TRBV18	TRBD1	TRBJ2-5	TGTGCCAGCTCACCTCTGACAGGGGTAGAGACCCAGTACTTC	CASSPLTGVETQYF
-	TRBV20-1	-	TRBJ1-1	TGCAGTGCCCCGGGACCCCTGAACACTGAAGCTTTCTTT	CSAPGPLNTEAFF
-	TRBV7-3	-	TRBJ2-2	TGTGCCAGCAGCTTTCAGGGTTTAGACACCGGGGAGCTGTTTTTT	CASSFQGLDTGELFF
-	TRBV24-1	-	TRBJ2-6	TGTGCCACCGATACCCCTGGGGCCAACGTCCTGACTTTC	CATDTPGANVLTF
-	TRBV3-1	-	TRBJ2-1	TGTGCCAGCAGCCAGTTGGGGGGGCGGCAGTTCTTC	CASSQLGGRQFF
few	TRBV10-3	-	TRBJ2-5	TGTGCCACCGGGCCGGGGGAGACCCAGTACTTC	CATGPGETQYF
-	TRBV30	-	TRBJ2-7	TGTGCCTGGAGTCCCAAGGGGGGCTACGAGCAGTACTTC	CAWSPKGGYEQYF
-	TRBV5-6	-	TRBJ1-4	TGTGCCAGCAGCAATGCCCCACAGGGATATGAAAAACTGTTTTTT	CASSNAPQGYEKLFF
-	TRBV18	TRBD1	TRBJ1-4	TGTGCCAGCTCACCACAGGTGTCCCGGACAGGGGGCCAGAATGAAAAACTGTTTTTT	CASSPQVSRTGGQNEKLFF
-	TRBV20-1	TRBD1	TRBJ2-7	TGCAGTGCTTATACAGGGGGGAAGTACGAGCAGTACTTC	CSAYTGGKYEQYF
-	TRBV7-6	TRBD2	TRBJ2-2	TGTGCCAGCAGCTTCTCTAGCGGGGTGAACACCGGGGAGCTGTTTTTT	CASSFSSGVNTGELFF
-	TRBV9	TRBD1	TRBJ2-5	TGTGCCAGTTCATGGACAGGCCAAGAGACCCAGTACTTC	CASSWTGQETQYF
-	TRBV19	-	TRBJ2-3	TGTGCCAGTAGTCCGCCCATCGGTAGCGTCACAGATACGCAGTATTTT	CASSPPIGSVTDTQYF
-	TRBV27	-	TRBJ1-4	TGTGCCAGCAGGGGCCGTAATGAAAAACTGTTTTTT	CASRGRNEKLFF